This TCR beta chain stems from a study of post-analysis software for immune sequencing data. Included in the TCR beta cDNA libraries were unique molecular identifiers. TCRdb redid the calling of the PCR reads with MiXCR, one entry per CDR3 protein. The table records approximately 770,000 distinct CDR3 sequences, 46% of them present only once. Overall study findings and caveats: Controls had lower frequencies than patients of five TRBV segments, which included TRBV5-6, TRBV5-1 and TRBV20-1.

In germline, CDR1 is MNHEY, CDR2 SMNVEV (reference sequence). The V and J ends lost 6 bases and 2 bases respectively, with 13 bases between them. The CDR3 length is 14 residues. This clonotype has just a few counts. Its antigen is not known. The V call is TRBV27, the J call TRBJ1-2, with no clear D. The TCR sequence derives from a girl aged 10 to 17 with multiple sclerosis. The sample consisted of blood. CDR3 region: CASRGGLGNYGYTF. In DNA, the CDR3 is TGTGCCAGCAGGGGCGGGTTGGGGAACTATGGCTACACCTTC.